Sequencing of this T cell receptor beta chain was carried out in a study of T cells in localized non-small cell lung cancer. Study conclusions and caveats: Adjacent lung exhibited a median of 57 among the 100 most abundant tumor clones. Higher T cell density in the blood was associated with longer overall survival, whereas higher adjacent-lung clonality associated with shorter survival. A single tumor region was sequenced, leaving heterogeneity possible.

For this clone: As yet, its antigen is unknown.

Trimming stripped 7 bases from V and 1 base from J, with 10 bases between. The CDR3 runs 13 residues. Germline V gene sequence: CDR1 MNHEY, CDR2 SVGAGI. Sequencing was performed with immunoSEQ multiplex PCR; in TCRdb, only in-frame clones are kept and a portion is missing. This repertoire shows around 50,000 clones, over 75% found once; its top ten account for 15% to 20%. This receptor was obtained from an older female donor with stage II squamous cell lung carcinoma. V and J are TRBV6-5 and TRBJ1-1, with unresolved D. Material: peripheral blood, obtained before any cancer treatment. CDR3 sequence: CASTQRGNTEAFF. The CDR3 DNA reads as TGTGCCAGCACCCAGAGAGGGAACACTGAAGCTTTCTTT.